This T cell receptor (beta chain) was retrieved from a study of neurological immune-mediated disorders. Notes on the study in general: HTLV-1-associated myelopathy had the most TCR clonal expansion, and multiple sclerosis had the least, less than healthy controls.

The time point was: longitudinal time-point 3. PBMCs stored at -80 C, 2 million in total, were the source of the unsorted libraries. This clonotype was counted many times. What it binds is unknown. 5'RACE with 10-nucleotide random UMIs generated the cDNA. Sequencing runs each generated in excess of 200 million TCR-beta sequences derived from 15-18 subjects. TCRdb reprocessed the 5' RACE reads via MiXCR and lists one record per CDR3 protein. Of roughly 49,000 distinct CDR3 sequences listed, over 9.5% are singletons. The receptor comes from a male donor with HTLV-1-associated myelopathy (HAM/TSP). What was sequenced was PBMCs.

Written as DNA, the CDR3 is TGTGCCAGCAGTTACGCAGGGGGCGTTGAAAAACTGTTTTTT. Its protein is CASSYAGGVEKLFF. V gene TRBV6-5 combines with J gene TRBJ1-4, with 8 bases fitting TRBD1. This CDR3 spans 14 amino acids. After removal of 2 bases from V and 7 bases from J, the junction contained 3 bases not matched to a gene. Per the germline V gene, CDR1 is MNHEY and CDR2 is SVGAGI.